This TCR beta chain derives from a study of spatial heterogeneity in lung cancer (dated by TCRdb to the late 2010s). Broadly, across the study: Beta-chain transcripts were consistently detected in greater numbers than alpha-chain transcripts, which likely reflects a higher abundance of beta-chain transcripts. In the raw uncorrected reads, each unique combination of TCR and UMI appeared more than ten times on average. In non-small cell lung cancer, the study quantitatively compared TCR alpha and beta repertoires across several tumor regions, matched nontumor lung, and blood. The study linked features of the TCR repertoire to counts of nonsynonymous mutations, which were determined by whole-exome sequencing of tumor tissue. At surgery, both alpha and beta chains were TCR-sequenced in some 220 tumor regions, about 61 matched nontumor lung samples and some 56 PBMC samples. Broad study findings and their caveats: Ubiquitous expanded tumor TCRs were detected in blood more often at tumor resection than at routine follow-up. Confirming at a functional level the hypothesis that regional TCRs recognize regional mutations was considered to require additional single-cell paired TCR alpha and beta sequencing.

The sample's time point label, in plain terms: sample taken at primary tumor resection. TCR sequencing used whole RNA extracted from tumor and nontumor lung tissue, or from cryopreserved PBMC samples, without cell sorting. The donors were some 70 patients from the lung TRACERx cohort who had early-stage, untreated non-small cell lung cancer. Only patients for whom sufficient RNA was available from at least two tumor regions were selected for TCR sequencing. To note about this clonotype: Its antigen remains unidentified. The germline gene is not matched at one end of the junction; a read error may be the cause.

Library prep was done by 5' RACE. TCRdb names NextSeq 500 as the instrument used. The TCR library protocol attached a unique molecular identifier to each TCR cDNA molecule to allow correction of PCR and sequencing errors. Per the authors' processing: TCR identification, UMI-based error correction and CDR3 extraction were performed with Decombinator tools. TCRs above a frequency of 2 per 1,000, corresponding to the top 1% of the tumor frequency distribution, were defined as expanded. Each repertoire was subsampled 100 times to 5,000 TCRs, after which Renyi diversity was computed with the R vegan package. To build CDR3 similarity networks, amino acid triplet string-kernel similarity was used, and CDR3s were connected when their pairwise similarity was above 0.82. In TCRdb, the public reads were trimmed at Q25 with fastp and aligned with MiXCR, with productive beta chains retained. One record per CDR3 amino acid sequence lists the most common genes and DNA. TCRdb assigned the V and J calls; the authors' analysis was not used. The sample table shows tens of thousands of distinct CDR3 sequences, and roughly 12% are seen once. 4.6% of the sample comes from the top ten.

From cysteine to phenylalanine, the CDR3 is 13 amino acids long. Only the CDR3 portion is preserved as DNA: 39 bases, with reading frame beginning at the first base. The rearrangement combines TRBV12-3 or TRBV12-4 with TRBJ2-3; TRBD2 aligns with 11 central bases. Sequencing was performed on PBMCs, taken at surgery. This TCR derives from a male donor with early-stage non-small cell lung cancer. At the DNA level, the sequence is TGTGCCAGCAGATTAGCGGGGGGGGGTACGCAGTATTTT. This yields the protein CASRLAGGGTQYF.